This T cell receptor beta chain originates from a study of blood T cell repertoires in COVID-19. Study-level information: PBMCs, B-cell-depleted T cells, or T cells provided the cDNA or gDNA that made up the material.

Germline assignment: CDR1 SEHNR and CDR2 FQNEAQ (reference sequence). V shed 5 bases, J shed 6 bases, and the junction held 10 bases outside the gene matches. The length of the CDR3 is 16 residues. In the original workflow: Scientists estimated how many nucleated cells there were by amplifying reference gene primers. The method was immunoSEQ multiplex PCR; TCRdb's version includes in-frame clones alone and lacks a portion of them. V, J and clone size are those of that table, while D and trimming were read from the DNA. The sample includes roughly 67,000 clones, 85% of them seen just once. This sequence was found in a man aged 50 to 59 with acute or convalescent COVID-19. Sequences were obtained from peripheral blood. The rearrangement joins TRBV7-9 to TRBJ2-7, with TRBD2 matching over 13 bases. The CDR3 is CASSPTSGGAFSEQYF. The CDR3 DNA is TGTGCCAGCAGCCCCACTAGCGGGGGGGCCTTCTCCGAGCAGTACTTC.